This T cell receptor (beta chain) was sequenced for a study of post-analysis software for immune sequencing data. CDR3 length: 16 residues. Germline CDR1 SGHTA, CDR2 FQGNSA. The ends lost 1 base at V and 1 base at J; junction bases unmatched: 5. Comments on this clonotype: As yet, its antigen is unknown.

Overall study results and limits: The authors found that F measure strongly co-clustered same-batch samples. Controls showed significantly higher normalized Chao1 diversity than did multiple sclerosis patients. Five or six TRBV segments, TRBV5-6, TRBV5-1 and TRBV20-1 among them, were found more frequent in patients than controls.

Presence of unique molecular identifiers characterized the TCR beta cDNA libraries. The T cell input of roughly 0.9 to 11 million gave around 540,000 cDNA molecules. Each CDR3 protein gets one entry after TCRdb re-called the PCR reads with MiXCR. The sample shows roughly 800,000 distinct CDR3 sequences, approximately 30% of them seen only once. The TCR originated in a girl aged 5-17 years with multiple sclerosis. Sequences were obtained from blood. The chain is built from TRBV7-2 and TRBJ1-1, with 8 bases lining up with TRBD1. CDR3 amino acids: CASSLVATGANTEAFF. CDR3 bases: TGTGCCAGCAGCTTAGTGGCGACAGGGGCGAACACTGAAGCTTTCTTT.